The TCR beta chain described here comes from a study of cytomegalovirus exposure and HLA in healthy donors. With 60 Vbeta and 13 Jbeta primers, the PCR was carried out. Only in-frame clones appear in the TCRdb table, and some are missing; sequencing was by immunoSEQ multiplex PCR. Among roughly 56,000 clones listed, 65% to 85% were seen once. In this sample, this clone turned up once. This receptor was taken from a boy between 10 and 17 years old in good health and CMV-seropositive. The sequencing sample was made of PBMCs.

This CDR3 is CASSLKMGQPYEQYF. DNA for the CDR3: TGTGCCAGCAGCCTGAAGATGGGACAGCCTTACGAGCAGTACTTC. The chain uses TRBV5-8 and TRBJ2-7, with TRBD1 identical over 7 bases. The CDR3 has 15 amino acids. Germline V gene data show CDR1 as SGHTS and CDR2 as YDEGEE. V gave up 4 bases and J gave up 4 bases; unmatched junction bases: 11.